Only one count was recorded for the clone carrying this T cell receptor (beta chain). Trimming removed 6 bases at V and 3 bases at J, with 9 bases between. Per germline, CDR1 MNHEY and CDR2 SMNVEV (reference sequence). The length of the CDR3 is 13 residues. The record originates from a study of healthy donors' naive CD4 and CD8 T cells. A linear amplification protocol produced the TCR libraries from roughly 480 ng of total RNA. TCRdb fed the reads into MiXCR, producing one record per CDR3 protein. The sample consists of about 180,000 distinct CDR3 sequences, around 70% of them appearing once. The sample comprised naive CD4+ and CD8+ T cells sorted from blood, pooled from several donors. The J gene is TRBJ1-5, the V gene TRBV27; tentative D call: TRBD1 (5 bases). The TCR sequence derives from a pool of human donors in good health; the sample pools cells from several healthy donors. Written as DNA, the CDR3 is TGTGCCAGCAGAAGACAGAACAATCAGCCCCAGCATTTT. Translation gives CASRRQNNQPQHF.